This T cell receptor beta chain stems from a study of CXCR3 chemokines and chemotherapy response in bladder cancer. CDR3 length: 12 residues. V shed 6 bases and J shed 1 base, with 6 bases lying between them. Per germline, CDR1 LNHDA and CDR2 SQIVND (reference sequence). TCRdb reprocessed the PCR reads via MiXCR and lists one record per CDR3 protein. This sample has about 2,300 distinct CDR3 sequences, with 6.5% to 9% found just once. Judged by abundance, this clonotype is large. This specimen was acquired from a patient whose treatment included neoadjuvant chemotherapy. The V gene is TRBV19, the J gene TRBJ1-1; D may be TRBD1 (5 bases). This clonotype originated in a human donor with bladder cancer that responded to neoadjuvant chemotherapy. For the CDR3, the DNA is TGTGCCAGTAGAGGGGCGAACACTGAAGCTTTCTTT. Translating gives CASRGANTEAFF.